Listed here are 21 T cell receptor beta chains from one sample, sequenced in a study of beta chain features in type 1 diabetes. Sequencing targeted expressed TCRB transcripts, as all isolated RNA had been reverse transcribed. Generated by immunoSEQ multiplex PCR, the TCRdb table keeps only in-frame clones and is missing some. The table lists roughly 400,000 clones, approximately 13% of them singletons. Sequenced sample: naive CD4+ T cells from blood. The receptor set was obtained from a man between 25 and 39 years old in good health.

This clone was seen only a few times. This chain uses TRBV9 with TRBJ1-1, with unresolved D. The germline gives CDR1 SGDLS, CDR2 YYNGEE. This CDR3 spans 15 amino acids. V was shortened by 4 bases and J by 0 bases, with 13 bases between the two germline ends. The CDR3 spells CASSRNSAMNTEAFF. DNA for the CDR3: TGTGCCAGCAGCAGAAACAGCGCGATGAACACTGAAGCTTTCTTT.

This clone was seen many times. Other DNA variants within this sample encode the same CDR3. The chain uses TRBV7-2 and TRBJ2-7; maybe TRBD1 (6 bases). This CDR3 region has 13 residues. Germline V gene lookup returns CDR1 SGHTA and CDR2 FQGNSA. V was trimmed by 0 bases and J by 3 bases, leaving 6 bases between them. The DNA of the CDR3 is TGTGCCAGCAGCTTAGCGGACAGCTACGAGCAGTACGTC. It encodes CASSLADSYEQYV.

The chain links TRBV21-1 to TRBJ2-7. TRBV21-1 is described as a pseudogene. This CDR3 region has 15 residues. The CDR3 region has the DNA TGTGCCAGCAGCAAAACTACAGCGCCAACCTACGAGCAGTACGTC. Translated, it gives CASSKTTAPTYEQYV.

This clone was picked up a small number of times. The V call is TRBV11-1, the J call TRBJ1-1; D gene unclear. The CDR3 is 14 amino acids. Per the germline V gene, CDR1 is SGHAT and CDR2 is FQDESV (reference sequence). V was trimmed by 0 bases and J by 1 base, leaving 6 bases between them. The CDR3 DNA reads as TGTGCCAGCAGCTTAGCATTACAGAACACTGAAGCTTTCTTT. Residues: CASSLALQNTEAFF.

Regarding this clone: This specimen includes other DNA sequences encoding the same CDR3. This sequence joins TRBV4-3 and TRBJ1-2, with 7 bases that match TRBD1. V lost 1 base, J lost 2 bases, and 1 base stayed unmatched. The CDR3 length is 14 residues. Looked up from germline, CDR1 is LGHNA and CDR2 is YSLEER. CDR3 amino acids: CASSQGTGNYGYTF. Here the CDR3 DNA reads TGCGCCAGCAGCCAAGGGACAGGAAACTATGGCTACACCTTC.

This clone has a handful of counts. The V and J genes are TRBV9 and TRBJ2-3; D call uncertain. The CDR3 spans 14 residues. Trimming removed 3 bases from V and 2 bases from J, with 10 bases in between. The germline V gene has CDR1 SGDLS and CDR2 YYNGEE. CDR3 sequence: CASSGPVATDTQYF. CDR3 in DNA: TGTGCCAGCAGCGGCCCCGTGGCCACAGATACGCAGTATTTT.

This chain joins TRBV19 and TRBJ2-1, with 10 bases that match TRBD2. CDR3 length: 16 residues. CDR1 and CDR2 from the germline V gene are LNHDA and SQIVND (reference sequence). Losses at the gene ends were 4 bases for V and 5 bases for J; bases not matched to a gene: 8. CDR3 coding DNA: TGTGCCAGTAGTAGCCAACTAGCGGGGTTTGACAATGAGCAGTTCTTC. It encodes CASSSQLAGFDNEQFF.

The chain recombines TRBV19 with TRBJ2-5; TRBD2 matches at 7 bases. Germline V gene lookup returns CDR1 LNHDA and CDR2 SQIVND (reference sequence). The CDR3 is 14 residues long. The junction had 5 bases not matched to a gene; V was cut back by 3 bases and J by 4 bases. Here the CDR3 DNA reads TGTGCCAGTAGTATTCGCGGGAGCCGAGAGACCCAGTACTTC. Amino acids: CASSIRGSRETQYF.

This clone was seen a few times. The rearrangement joins TRBV10-2 to TRBJ1-6; D is ambiguous. V was trimmed by 2 bases and J by 9 bases, leaving 11 bases between them. The V gene's germline CDR1 is WSHSY and CDR2 SAAADI. The CDR3 covers 14 residues. The CDR3 region has the DNA TGCGCCAGCAGTGAGATTAGGACGGGTTCACCCCTCCACTTT. Amino acids: CASSEIRTGSPLHF.

As for this clone: Other DNA sequences of this sample code for an identical CDR3. The chain couples TRBV9 to TRBJ2-7; no clear D gene. The V gene's germline CDR1 is SGDLS and CDR2 YYNGEE. Trimming pared 0 bases from V and 1 base from J, leaving 8 bases between. The CDR3 contains 14 residues. The CDR3 protein is CASSVGTASYEQYF. CDR3 nucleotides: TGTGCCAGCAGCGTAGGGACGGCTTCCTACGAGCAGTACTTC.

The rearrangement links TRBV7-2 to TRBJ2-1; 9 positions match TRBD1. Germline CDR1 SGHTA, CDR2 FQGNSA. V lost 5 bases and J lost 5; bases outside the gene matches: 7. The CDR3 has 15 amino acids. In DNA form, the CDR3 reads TGTGCCAGCAGCCCGCGACAGGGGGTCCACAATGAGCAGTTCTTC. The encoded protein is CASSPRQGVHNEQFF.

In this sample, this clone turned up a few times. The rearrangement joins TRBV29-1 to TRBJ1-4; D may be TRBD1 (5 bases). CDR1 is SQVTM and CDR2 is ANQGSEA in the germline V gene. The length of the CDR3 is 13 residues. Trimming removed 5 bases at V and 5 bases at J, with 12 bases between. The CDR3 sequence is CSVRCRANEKLFF. DNA of the CDR3: TGCAGCGTTCGGTGCAGGGCAAATGAAAAACTGTTTTTT.

This clone has more than one count but fewer than ten. The chain links TRBV5-6 to TRBJ1-6, with 7 bases aligning to TRBD1. The ends lost 3 bases at V and 8 bases at J; junction bases unmatched: 20. Germline V lookup: CDR1 SGHDT, CDR2 YYEEEE. This CDR3 comprises 19 residues. DNA of the CDR3: TGTGCCAGCAGCTCCTCTAGCGTCGGCGGGACAGAGGGTTATTCACCCCTCCACTTT. Encoded protein: CASSSSSVGGTEGYSPLHF.

For the CDR3, the DNA is TGCAGCGTTGACCCCGGACTCATAAACACTGAAGCTTTCTTT. Its translation: CSVDPGLINTEAFF. The chain carries TRBV29-1 and TRBJ1-1; D not resolved. Trimming pared 3 bases from V and 2 bases from J, leaving 13 bases between. This CDR3 region has 14 residues. Germline CDR1 reads SQVTM; CDR2 reads ANQGSEA.

This clone has just a few counts. The V call is TRBV7-9, the J call TRBJ2-7; D is possibly TRBD2 (6 bases). The CDR3 contains 13 residues. Germline lookup yields CDR1 SEHNR and CDR2 FQNEAQ (reference sequence). Trimming stripped 5 bases from V and 3 bases from J, with 11 bases between. CDR3 residues: CASSPGTRYEQYV. The CDR3 DNA is TGTGCCAGCAGCCCCGGGACTCGCTACGAGCAGTACGTC.

This clone was detected only a few times. V gene TRBV9 combines with J gene TRBJ1-2, with TRBD1 as a possible D gene (5 bases). V lost 0 bases and J 4 bases, leaving 16 bases between the germline ends. The CDR3 runs to 16 residues. CDR1 is SGDLS and CDR2 is YYNGEE in the germline V gene. The CDR3 nucleotides read TGTGCCAGCAGCGTAGGTTGGGGGATCTTAGCCTATGGCTACACCTTC. This encodes CASSVGWGILAYGYTF.

The V and J genes are TRBV7-6 and TRBJ2-7; TRBD1 is a possible D gene (5 bases). The CDR3 sequence is 14 residues long. V lost 5 bases and J 1 base, leaving 12 bases between the germline ends. The germline V gene has CDR1 SGHVS and CDR2 FNYEAQ. The CDR3 DNA sequence: TGTGCCAGCAGCGCACGACAGAAGTCCTACGAGCAGTACTTC. It specifies CASSARQKSYEQYF.

In its sample, this clone was seen a few times. The CDR3 nucleotides are TGTGCCAGCAGCCAAAAGGACAGGGGCGACGAGCAGTACGTC. Its translation: CASSQKDRGDEQYV. V usage is TRBV7-2 and J usage is TRBJ2-7; 9 nucleotides match TRBD1. The CDR3 covers 14 residues. From germline, CDR1 is SGHTA and CDR2 FQGNSA. After removal of 5 bases from V and 5 bases from J, the junction contained 7 bases not matched to a gene.

This clone has only a few counts. The chain links TRBV30 to TRBJ2-1; 10 nucleotides line up with TRBD2. This CDR3 contains 16 residues. Germline V gene data show CDR1 as GTSNPN and CDR2 as SVGIG (reference sequence). Trimming at V came to 2 bases and at J to 9 bases, leaving 13 bases not matched to a gene. The CDR3 nucleotides read TGTGCCTGGAGTTCGCTAGCGGGAGTATTATATGGTGAGCAGTTCTTC. Residues: CAWSSLAGVLYGEQFF.

This clone was observed a handful of times. This chain links TRBV29-1 with TRBJ1-1; tentative D call: TRBD1 (6 bases). The V gene's germline CDR1 is SQVTM and CDR2 ANQGSEA. This CDR3 contains 13 residues. Trimming removed 6 bases at V and 1 base at J, with 12 bases between. DNA for the CDR3: TGCAGCGTGCACGACAGGAGGAACACTGAAGCTTTCTTT. It codes for CSVHDRRNTEAFF.

The DNA of the CDR3 is TGTGCCTGGAGTCTCAGGGGCTTGGGTTTAGGGGCTTTCTTT. Translating it yields CAWSLRGLGLGAFF. The V gene is TRBV30, the J gene TRBJ1-1; D perhaps matches TRBD1 (6 bases). The CDR3 extends over 14 amino acids. Trimming pared 2 bases from V and 11 bases from J, leaving 21 bases between. Germline CDR1 is GTSNPN and CDR2 is SVGIG (reference sequence).